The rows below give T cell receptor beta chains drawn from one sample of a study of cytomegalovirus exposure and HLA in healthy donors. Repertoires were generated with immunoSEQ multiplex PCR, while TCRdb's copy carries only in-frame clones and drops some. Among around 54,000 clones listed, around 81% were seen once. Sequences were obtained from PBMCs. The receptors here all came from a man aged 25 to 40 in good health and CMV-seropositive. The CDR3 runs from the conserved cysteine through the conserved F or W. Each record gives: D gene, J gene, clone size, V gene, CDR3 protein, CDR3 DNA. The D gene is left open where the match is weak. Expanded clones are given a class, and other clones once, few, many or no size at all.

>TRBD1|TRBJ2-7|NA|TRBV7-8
CASSLNRGREQYF
TGTGCCAGCAGCTTAAACAGGGGCCGCGAGCAGTACTTC
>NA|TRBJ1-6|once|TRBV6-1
CASSDEGGLGSSPLHF
TGTGCCAGCAGTGATGAGGGGGGGTTAGGGTCGTCACCCCTCCACTTT
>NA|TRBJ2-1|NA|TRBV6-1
CASSDVGWGQIEQFF
TGTGCCAGCAGTGACGTTGGCTGGGGGCAGATTGAGCAGTTCTTC
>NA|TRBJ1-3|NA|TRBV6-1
CASSTQGSGNTIYF
TGTGCCAGCAGTACCCAGGGTTCTGGAAACACCATATATTTT
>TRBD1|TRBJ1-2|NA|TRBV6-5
CASRAGDRGYGYTF
TGTGCCAGCAGGGCGGGGGACAGGGGCTATGGCTACACCTTC
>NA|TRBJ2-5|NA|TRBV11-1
CASSRVIQETQYF
TGTGCCAGCAGCAGAGTTATCCAAGAGACCCAGTACTTC
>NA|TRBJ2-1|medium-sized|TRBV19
CASTPNAAHEQFF
TGTGCCAGTACCCCAAATGCGGCGCATGAGCAGTTCTTC
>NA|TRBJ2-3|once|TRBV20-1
CSARVSDTQYF
TGCAGTGCTAGAGTTTCGGATACGCAGTATTTT
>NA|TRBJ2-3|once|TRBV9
CASSVARENTQYF
TGTGCCAGCAGCGTAGCCAGGGAAAATACGCAGTATTTT
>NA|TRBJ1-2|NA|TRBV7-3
CASAKGGTKYGYTF
TGTGCCAGCGCTAAGGGCGGGACGAAATATGGCTACACCTTC
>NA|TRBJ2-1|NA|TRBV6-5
CARLPVGADEQFF
TGTGCCAGGCTACCCGTAGGGGCCGATGAGCAGTTCTTC
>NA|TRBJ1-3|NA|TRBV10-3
CAIRPHTLLSAGNTIYF
TGTGCCATCAGGCCCCATACCCTGCTTTCGGCTGGAAACACCATATATTTT
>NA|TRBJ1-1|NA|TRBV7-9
CASTLPGVWEAFF
TGTGCCAGCACTCTACCCGGGGTGTGGGAAGCTTTCTTT
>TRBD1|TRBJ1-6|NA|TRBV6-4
CASNRGDSSPLHF
TGTGCCAGCAACAGGGGGGATAGTTCACCCCTCCACTTT
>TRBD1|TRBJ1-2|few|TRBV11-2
CASSLFRGTGGAFNYGYTF
TGTGCCAGCAGCCTCTTTAGGGGGACAGGGGGCGCTTTTAACTATGGCTACACCTTC
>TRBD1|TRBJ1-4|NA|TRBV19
CASSIGTGPNEKLFF
TGTGCCAGTAGTATTGGGACAGGCCCGAATGAAAAACTGTTTTTT
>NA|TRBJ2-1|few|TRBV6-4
CASSDSLSGGHNEQFF
TGTGCCAGCAGTGACTCATTGTCGGGGGGCCACAATGAGCAGTTCTTC
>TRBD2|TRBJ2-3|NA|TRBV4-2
CASSQSTSGGADTQYF
TGTGCCAGCAGCCAATCGACTAGCGGGGGCGCAGATACGCAGTATTTT
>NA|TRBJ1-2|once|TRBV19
CASSIVDISVPTYGYTF
TGTGCCAGTAGTATTGTCGACATCTCGGTGCCCACCTATGGCTACACCTTC
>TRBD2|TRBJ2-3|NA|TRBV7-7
CASSLGARGLDTDTQYF
TGTGCCAGCAGCTTAGGAGCTAGGGGACTAGATACAGATACGCAGTATTTT
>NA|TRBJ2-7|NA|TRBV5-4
CASSPRPYEQYF
TGTGCCAGCAGCCCTCGTCCCTACGAGCAGTACTTC
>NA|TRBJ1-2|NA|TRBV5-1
CASSLERGNNGYTF
TGCGCCAGCAGCTTGGAACGGGGGAACAATGGCTACACCTTC
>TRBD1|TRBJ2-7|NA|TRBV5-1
CASSDGTGFLLGQNYEQYF
TGCGCCAGCAGCGACGGGACAGGGTTTCTTTTAGGCCAAAACTACGAGCAGTACTTC
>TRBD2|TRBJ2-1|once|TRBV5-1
CASSFTPSGGTGDEQFF
TGCGCCAGCAGCTTTACTCCTAGCGGGGGAACTGGCGATGAGCAGTTCTTC
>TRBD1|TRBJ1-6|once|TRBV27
CASSWRDRAGNSPLHF
TGTGCCAGCAGTTGGAGGGACAGGGCTGGTAATTCACCCCTCCACTTT
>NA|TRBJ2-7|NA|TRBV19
CASSVGGATYEQYF
TGTGCCAGTAGCGTGGGGGGGGCCACCTACGAGCAGTACTTC
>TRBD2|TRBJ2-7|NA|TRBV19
CASSPAGTASYEQYF
TGTGCCAGTAGTCCAGCGGGGACTGCTTCCTACGAGCAGTACTTC
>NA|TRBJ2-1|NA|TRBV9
CASSVGAGNNEQFF
TGTGCCAGCAGCGTAGGGGCAGGGAACAATGAGCAGTTCTTC
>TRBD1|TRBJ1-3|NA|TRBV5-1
CASSLQPTGSSGNTIYF
TGCGCCAGCAGCCTACAACCGACAGGGTCTTCCGGAAACACCATATATTTT
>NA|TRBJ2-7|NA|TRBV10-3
CAISEEGLARSYEQYF
TGTGCCATCAGTGAGGAGGGCCTAGCAAGGAGCTACGAGCAGTACTTC
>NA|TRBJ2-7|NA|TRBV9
CASSPRVFPYEQYF
TGTGCCAGCAGCCCTCGGGTTTTTCCCTACGAGCAGTACTTC
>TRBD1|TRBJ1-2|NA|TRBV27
CASSLWTGDGYTF
TGTGCCAGCAGTTTATGGACAGGGGACGGCTACACCTTC
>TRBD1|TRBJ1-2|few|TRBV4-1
CASSQDRFNYGYTF
TGCGCCAGCAGCCAGGACAGGTTTAACTATGGCTACACCTTC
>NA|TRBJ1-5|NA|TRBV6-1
CASSGGVWFATTYSNQPQHF
TGTGCCAGCAGTGGTGGTGTCTGGTTCGCCACCACTTATAGCAATCAGCCCCAGCATTTT
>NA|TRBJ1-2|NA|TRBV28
CASSLTGYGYTF
TGTGCCAGCAGTTTAACAGGGTATGGCTACACCTTC
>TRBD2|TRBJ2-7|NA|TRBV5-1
CASSYGTSGGARYEQYF
TGCGCCAGCAGCTACGGGACTAGCGGGGGGGCGCGCTACGAGCAGTACTTC
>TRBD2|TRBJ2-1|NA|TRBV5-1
CASSPPRLAVDNEQFF
TGCGCCAGCAGCCCTCCCAGACTAGCCGTCGACAATGAGCAGTTCTTC
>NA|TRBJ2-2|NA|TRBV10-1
CASSEGQGYTGELFF
TGCGCCAGCAGTGAAGGGCAGGGCTACACCGGGGAGCTGTTTTTT